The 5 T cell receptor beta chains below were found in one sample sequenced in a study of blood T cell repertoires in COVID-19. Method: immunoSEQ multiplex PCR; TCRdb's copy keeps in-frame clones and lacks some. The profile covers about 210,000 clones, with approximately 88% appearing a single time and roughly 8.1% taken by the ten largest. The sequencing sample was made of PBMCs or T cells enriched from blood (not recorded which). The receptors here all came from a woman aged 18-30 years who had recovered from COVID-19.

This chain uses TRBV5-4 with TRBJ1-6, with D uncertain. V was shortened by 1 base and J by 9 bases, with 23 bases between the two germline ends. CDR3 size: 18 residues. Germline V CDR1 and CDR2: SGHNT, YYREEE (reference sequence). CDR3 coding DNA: TGTGCCAGCAGCTTGCTTGAGGCTTCCAACCTCGGGATTTCACCCCTCCACTTT. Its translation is CASSLLEASNLGISPLHF. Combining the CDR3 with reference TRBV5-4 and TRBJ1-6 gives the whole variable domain ETGVTQSPTHLIKTRGQQVTLRCSSQSGHNTVSWYQQALGQGPQFIFQYYREEENGRGNFPPRFSGLQFPNYSSELNVNALELDDSALYLCASSLLEASNLGISPLHFGNGTRLTVT.

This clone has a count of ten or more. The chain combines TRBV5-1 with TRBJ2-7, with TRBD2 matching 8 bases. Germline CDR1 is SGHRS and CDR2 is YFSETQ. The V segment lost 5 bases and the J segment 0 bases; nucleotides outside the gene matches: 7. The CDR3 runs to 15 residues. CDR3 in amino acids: CASRASGGNSYEQYF. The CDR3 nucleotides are TGCGCCAGCAGGGCCAGCGGGGGAAACTCCTACGAGCAGTACTTC.

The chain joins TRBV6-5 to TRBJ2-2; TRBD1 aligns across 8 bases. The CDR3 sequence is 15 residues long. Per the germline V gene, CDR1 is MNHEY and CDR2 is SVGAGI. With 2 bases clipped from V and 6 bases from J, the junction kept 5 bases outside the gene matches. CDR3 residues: CASSYRTGRAGELFF. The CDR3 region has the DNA TGTGCCAGCAGTTACCGGACAGGGCGGGCCGGGGAGCTGTTTTTT.

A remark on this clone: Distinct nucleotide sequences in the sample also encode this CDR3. Here the CDR3 DNA reads TGTGCCAGCAGGGATACAGACAGGGGCACTGAAGCTTTCTTT. Its translation: CASRDTDRGTEAFF. This rearrangement joins TRBV6-4 to TRBJ1-1; TRBD1 matches 8 bases. The junction had 7 bases not matched to a gene; V was cut back by 6 bases and J by 4 bases. The germline V gene has CDR1 MRHNA and CDR2 SNTAGT. The CDR3 extends over 14 amino acids.

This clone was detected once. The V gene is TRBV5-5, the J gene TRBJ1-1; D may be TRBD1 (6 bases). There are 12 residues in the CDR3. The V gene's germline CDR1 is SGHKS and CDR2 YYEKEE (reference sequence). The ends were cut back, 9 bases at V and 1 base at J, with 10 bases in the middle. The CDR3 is CATRQANTEAFF. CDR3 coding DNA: TGTGCCACAAGACAGGCGAACACTGAAGCTTTCTTT.